The clone carrying this T cell receptor beta chain was observed once. The antigen is unknown. The table came from immunoSEQ multiplex PCR; TCRdb's copy has only in-frame clones and leaves some out. Of tens of thousands of clones in the sample, around 97% were seen once. These data are taken from a study of cytomegalovirus exposure and HLA in healthy donors. Regarding the study as a whole: Within the 100 to 150 validation repertoires, first-cohort TCR clusters tended to co-occur, according to a later analysis. Specificity of a few CMV-associated chains for CMV antigens was verified in vitro.

The sequenced sample consisted of PBMCs. The TCR was taken from a woman in her late teens or twenties in good health and CMV-seropositive.

DNA of the CDR3: TGCAGCGTTGAAGCCGCGGGGGGGGGTGGAAACACCATATATTTT. Protein sequence: CSVEAAGGGGNTIYF. The chain uses TRBV29-1 and TRBJ1-3, with TRBD1 as a possible D gene (5 bases). The germline gives CDR1 SQVTM, CDR2 ANQGSEA. V lost 1 base, J lost 3 bases, and 13 bases lay in between. This CDR3 is 15 amino acids long.